This T cell receptor (beta chain) derives from a study of response to subunit inactivated influenza vaccine. Study observations and caveats: The authors offered the suggestion that each seasonal influenza vaccination recruits few new T cells.

As for this clonotype: What it binds is unknown.

The germline V gene encodes CDR1 DFQATT and CDR2 SNEGSKA (reference sequence). The CDR3 runs 19 residues. V dropped 2 bases and J dropped 7; count of bases not matched to a gene: 22. Each CDR3 protein gets one entry after TCRdb re-called the RT-PCR reads with MiXCR. The sample consists of over 650,000 distinct CDR3 sequences, around 18% of them appearing once. The sample in question was PBMCs from blood, obtained around 5 days after vaccination. This TCR derives from a man aged 50 to 59 who received an inactivated influenza vaccine. The gene calls are TRBV20-1 and TRBJ1-2; TRBD1 matches 10 bases. The CDR3 loop is CSARSPPRTPTGGVSGYTF. CDR3 bases: TGCAGTGCTAGATCTCCTCCTCGTACACCGACAGGGGGCGTGAGTGGCTACACCTTC.